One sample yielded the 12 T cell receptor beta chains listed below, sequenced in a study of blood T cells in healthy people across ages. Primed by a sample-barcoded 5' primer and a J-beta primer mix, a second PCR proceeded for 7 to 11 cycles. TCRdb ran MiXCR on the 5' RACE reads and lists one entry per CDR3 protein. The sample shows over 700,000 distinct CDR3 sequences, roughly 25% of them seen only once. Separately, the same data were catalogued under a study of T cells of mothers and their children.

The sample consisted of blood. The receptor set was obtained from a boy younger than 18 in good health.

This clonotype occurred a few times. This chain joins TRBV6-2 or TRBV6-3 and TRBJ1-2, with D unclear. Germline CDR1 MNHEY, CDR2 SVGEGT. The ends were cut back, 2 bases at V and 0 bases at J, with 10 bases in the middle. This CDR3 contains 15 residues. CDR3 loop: CASSYTDAANYGYTF. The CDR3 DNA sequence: TGTGCCAGCAGTTACACGGACGCAGCTAACTATGGCTACACCTTC.

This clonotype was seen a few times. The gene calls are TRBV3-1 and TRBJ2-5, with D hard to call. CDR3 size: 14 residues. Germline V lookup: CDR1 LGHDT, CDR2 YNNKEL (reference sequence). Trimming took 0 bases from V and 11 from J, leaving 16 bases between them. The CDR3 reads CASSQDRKTYEQYF. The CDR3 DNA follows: TGTGCCAGCAGCCAAGATAGGAAGACGTATGAGCAGTACTTC.

Written as DNA, the CDR3 is TGTGCCAGCAGTTTACGGCAATTTCAGCCCCAGCATTTT. Its protein product is CASSLRQFQPQHF. The rearrangement links TRBV12-3 or TRBV12-4 to TRBJ1-5; D unclear. The V and J ends lost 2 bases and 6 bases respectively, with 8 bases between them. The CDR3 spans 13 residues.

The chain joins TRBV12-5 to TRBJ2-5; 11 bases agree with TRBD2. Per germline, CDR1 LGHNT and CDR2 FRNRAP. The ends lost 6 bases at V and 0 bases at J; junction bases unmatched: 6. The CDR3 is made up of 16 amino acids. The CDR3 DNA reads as TGTGCTAGTGGCTCCGATAGCGGGGGGGACCAAGAGACCCAGTACTTC. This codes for CASGSDSGGDQETQYF. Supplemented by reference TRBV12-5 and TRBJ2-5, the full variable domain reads DARVTQTPRHKVTEMGQEVTMRCQPILGHNTVFWYRQTMMQGLELLAYFRNRAPLDDSGMPKDRFSAEMPDATLATLKIQPSEPRDSAVYFCASGSDSGGDQETQYFGPGTRLLVL.

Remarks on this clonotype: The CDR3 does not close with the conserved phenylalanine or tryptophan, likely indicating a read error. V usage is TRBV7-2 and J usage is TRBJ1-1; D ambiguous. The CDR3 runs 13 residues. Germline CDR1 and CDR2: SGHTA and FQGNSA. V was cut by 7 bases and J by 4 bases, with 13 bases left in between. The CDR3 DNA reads TGTGCCAGCACCAAAGAGCGGCTCACTGAAGCTTTCCTT. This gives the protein CASTKERLTEAFL.

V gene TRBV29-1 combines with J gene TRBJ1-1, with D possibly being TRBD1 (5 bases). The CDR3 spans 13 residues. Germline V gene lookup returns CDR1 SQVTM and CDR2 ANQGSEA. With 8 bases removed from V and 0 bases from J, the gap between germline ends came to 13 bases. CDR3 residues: CSSQDTLNTEAFF. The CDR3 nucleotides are TGCAGCAGCCAGGACACCTTGAACACTGAAGCTTTCTTT.

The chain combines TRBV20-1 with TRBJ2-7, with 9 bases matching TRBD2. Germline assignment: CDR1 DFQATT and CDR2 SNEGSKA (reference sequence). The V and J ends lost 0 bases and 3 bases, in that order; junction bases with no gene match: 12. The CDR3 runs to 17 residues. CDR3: CSARDPRSGGTYYEQYF. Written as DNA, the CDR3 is TGCAGTGCTAGAGACCCCAGGAGCGGGGGGACCTACTACGAGCAGTACTTC.

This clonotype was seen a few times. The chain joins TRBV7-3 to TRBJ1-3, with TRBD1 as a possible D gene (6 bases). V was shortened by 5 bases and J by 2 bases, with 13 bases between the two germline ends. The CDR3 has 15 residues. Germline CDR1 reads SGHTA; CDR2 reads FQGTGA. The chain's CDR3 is CASSQSGGPGNTIYF. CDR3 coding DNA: TGTGCCAGCAGCCAAAGCGGGGGGCCTGGAAACACCATATATTTT.

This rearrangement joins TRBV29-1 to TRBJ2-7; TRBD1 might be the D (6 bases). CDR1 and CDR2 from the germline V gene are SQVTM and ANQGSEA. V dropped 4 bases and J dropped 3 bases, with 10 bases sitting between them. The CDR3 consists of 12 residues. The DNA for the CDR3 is TGCAGCGTTGCCAGGGGTAACTACGAGCAGTACTTC. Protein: CSVARGNYEQYF.

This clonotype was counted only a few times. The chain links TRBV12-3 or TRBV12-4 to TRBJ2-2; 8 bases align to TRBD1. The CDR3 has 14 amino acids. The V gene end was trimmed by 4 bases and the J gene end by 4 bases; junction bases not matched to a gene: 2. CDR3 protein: CASSSQGGTGELFF. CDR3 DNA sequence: TGTGCCAGCAGTTCACAGGGGGGCACCGGGGAGCTGTTTTTT.

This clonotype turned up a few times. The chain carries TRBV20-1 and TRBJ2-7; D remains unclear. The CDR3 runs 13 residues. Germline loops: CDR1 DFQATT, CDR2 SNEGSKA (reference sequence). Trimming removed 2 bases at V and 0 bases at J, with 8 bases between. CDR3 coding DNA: TGCAGTGCTAGATCAGACCACTCCTACGAGCAGTACTTC. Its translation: CSARSDHSYEQYF.

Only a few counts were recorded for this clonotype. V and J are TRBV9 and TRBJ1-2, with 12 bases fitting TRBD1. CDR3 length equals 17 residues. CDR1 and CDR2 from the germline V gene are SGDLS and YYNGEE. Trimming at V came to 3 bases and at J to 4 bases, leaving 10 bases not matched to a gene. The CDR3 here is CASSAGTGGLEIYGYTF. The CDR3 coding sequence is TGTGCCAGCAGCGCCGGGACAGGGGGCTTGGAAATCTATGGCTACACCTTC.